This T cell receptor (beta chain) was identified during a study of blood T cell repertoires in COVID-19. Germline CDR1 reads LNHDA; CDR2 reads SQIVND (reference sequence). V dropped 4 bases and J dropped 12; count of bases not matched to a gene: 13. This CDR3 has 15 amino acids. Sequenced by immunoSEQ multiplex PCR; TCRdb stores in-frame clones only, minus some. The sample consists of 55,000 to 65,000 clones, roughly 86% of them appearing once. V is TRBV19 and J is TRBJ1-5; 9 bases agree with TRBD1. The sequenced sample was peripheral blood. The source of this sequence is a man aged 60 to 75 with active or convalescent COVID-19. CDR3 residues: CASSSTGGENRGQHF. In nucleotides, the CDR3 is TGTGCCAGTAGTAGCACAGGGGGCGAGAATCGTGGCCAGCATTTT. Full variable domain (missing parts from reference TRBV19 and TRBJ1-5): DGGITQSPKYLFRKEGQNVTLSCEQNLNHDAMYWYRQDPGQGLRLIYYSQIVNDFQKGDIAEGYSVSREKKESFPLTVTSAQKNPTAFYLCASSSTGGENRGQHFGDGTRLSIL.